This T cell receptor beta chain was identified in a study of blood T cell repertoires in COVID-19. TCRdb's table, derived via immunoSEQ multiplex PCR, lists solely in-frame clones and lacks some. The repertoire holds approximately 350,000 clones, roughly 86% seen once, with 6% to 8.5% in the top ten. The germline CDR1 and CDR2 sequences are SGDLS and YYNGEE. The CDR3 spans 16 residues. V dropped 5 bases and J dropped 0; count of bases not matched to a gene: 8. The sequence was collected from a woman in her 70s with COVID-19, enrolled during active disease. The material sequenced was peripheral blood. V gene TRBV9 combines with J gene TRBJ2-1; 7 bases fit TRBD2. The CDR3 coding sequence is TGTGCCAGCAGGCCGGGGAGGGGTGGCTCCTACAATGAGCAGTTCTTC. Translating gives CASRPGRGGSYNEQFF.